Shown below are 28 T cell receptor beta chains from a single sample sequenced in a study of metastatic and nonmetastatic thyroid tumors. Thyroid surgery was performed in patients who had received no treatment beforehand. TCRdb re-called the PCR reads with MiXCR. The table includes 15,000 or so clones, over 20% detected once. Specimen: tumor tissue. The receptors originated from a female donor with papillary thyroid cancer or a benign thyroid nodule (not recorded which). Some clones in this sample may be carry-over from other donors' samples.

This clone came up many times. This chain connects TRBV18 to TRBJ1-2; a possible D gene is TRBD1 (5 bases). The CDR3 has 16 amino acids. CDR1 KGHSH and CDR2 LQKENI come from the germline V gene. The V gene lost 4 bases and the J gene lost 6 bases, with 21 bases spanning the gap. This CDR3 reads CASSRIGTSVSDGYTF. The CDR3 DNA reads as TGTGCCAGCTCACGTATAGGGACTTCAGTAAGTGATGGCTACACCTTC.

This clone was observed many times. This sequence joins TRBV6-4 and TRBJ2-4; no definite D call. Trimming removed 3 bases from V and 1 base from J, with 4 bases in between. This CDR3 is 13 amino acids long. Germline V lookup: CDR1 MRHNA, CDR2 SNTAGT. CDR3 region: CASSERAKNIQYF. DNA of the CDR3: TGTGCCAGCAGTGAGCGGGCCAAAAACATTCAGTACTTC.

This clone is deemed medium-sized. The chain combines TRBV12-3 or TRBV12-4 with TRBJ2-1, with a weak D call TRBD1 (6 bases). The V gene lost 4 bases and the J gene lost 6 bases, with 16 bases spanning the gap. The CDR3 has 15 residues. The CDR3 is CASSSLTGTLNEQFF. CDR3 nucleotides: TGTGCCAGCAGTTCCCTGACCGGGACACTCAATGAGCAGTTCTTC.

The table lists this clone with many counts. The J gene is TRBJ1-2, the V gene TRBV5-6; 8 nucleotides line up with TRBD1. The CDR3 is 15 amino acids. The V and J ends lost 4 bases and 4 bases, in that order; junction bases with no gene match: 9. The V gene's germline CDR1 is SGHDT and CDR2 YYEEEE. The CDR3 region is CASSSTRGRLYGYTF. The CDR3 nucleotides are TGTGCCAGCAGCAGTACCAGGGGGCGTCTCTATGGCTACACCTTC. The full variable domain, its missing parts supplied by reference TRBV5-6 and TRBJ1-2, is DAGVTQSPTHLIKTRGQQVTLRCSPKSGHDTVSWYQQALGQGPQFIFQYYEEEERQRGNFPDRFSGHQFPNYSSELNVNALLLGDSALYLCASSSTRGRLYGYTFGSGTRLTVV.

Comments on this clone: An end of the junction differs from the germline gene, which may be a read error. The genes are TRBV6-1 and TRBJ1-1; D unresolved. The CDR3 is 13 amino acids. Germline V gene lookup returns CDR1 MNHNS and CDR2 SASEGT. This chain's CDR3 is CARSERKGREAFF. CDR3 nucleotide sequence: TGTGCCAGAAGTGAACGAAAAGGAAGAGAAGCTTTCTTT.

By share, this clone ranks as medium-sized. This chain links TRBV30 with TRBJ2-7, with TRBD1 matching 10 bases. Germline values: CDR1 GTSNPN, CDR2 SVGIG (reference sequence). Trimming removed 0 bases from V and 6 bases from J; junction bases left unmatched: 5. The CDR3 has 14 residues. The CDR3 DNA follows: TGTGCCTGGAGTGTTATGGGACAGGGGACCGAGCAGTACTTC. Its translation is CAWSVMGQGTEQYF.

This clone was recorded many times. A much bigger clone sits one base away, suggesting this may be a read error. V is TRBV28 and J is TRBJ1-5, with D perhaps matching TRBD1 (6 bases). This CDR3 contains 14 residues. The V gene's germline CDR1 is MDHEN and CDR2 SYDVKM. Here the CDR3 reads CVSKLQGWNQPQHF. The CDR3 coding sequence is TGTGTCAGCAAACTACAGGGCTGGAATCAGCCCCAGCATTTT.

As regards this clone: A junction end diverges from the germline sequence, so it may reflect a read error. The J gene is TRBJ2-6, the V gene TRBV7-3; tentatively, D is TRBD1 or TRBD2 (5 bases each). Germline CDR1 reads SGHTA; CDR2 reads FQGTGA. This CDR3 spans 17 amino acids. For the CDR3, the DNA is TGTGCCAGCAGCTTTGGCGGTAGCGCTCCTGGGGCCAACGTCCTGGCTTTC. Translating gives CASSFGGSAPGANVLAF.

This clone was seen many times. The genes are TRBV10-2 and TRBJ2-3; D may be TRBD2 (6 bases). The CDR3 has 15 amino acids. Trimming took off 4 bases at V and 4 bases at J, with 15 bases between the two ends. Germline V gene lookup returns CDR1 WSHSY and CDR2 SAAADI. CDR3 amino acids: CASSVGGGSADTQYF. DNA of the CDR3: TGCGCCAGCAGTGTCGGGGGAGGTTCGGCAGATACGCAGTATTTT.

The rearrangement links TRBV6-2 or TRBV6-3 to TRBJ2-1; D might be TRBD1 (6 bases). CDR3 length equals 17 residues. V was clipped by 0 bases and J by 4 bases, with 16 bases between them. Looked up from germline, CDR1 is MNHEY and CDR2 is SVGEGT. In DNA form, the CDR3 reads TGTGCCAGCAGTTACTCTTATAATAGAGGGGGATACAATGAGCAGTTCTTC. This encodes CASSYSYNRGGYNEQFF.

CDR3 sequence (DNA): TGCAGTGCAGTAAGACAGCTGAACACTGAAGCTTTCTTT. Protein product: CSAVRQLNTEAFF. The rearrangement links TRBV20-1 to TRBJ1-1; D might be TRBD1 (5 bases). The germline V and J ends were trimmed by 6 bases and 0 bases, with 11 bases remaining between them. There are 13 residues in the CDR3. From germline, CDR1 is DFQATT and CDR2 SNEGSKA (reference sequence).

This clone was counted ten times or more. This chain links TRBV19 with TRBJ2-6; 7 bases match TRBD2. The CDR3 contains 18 residues. Germline V CDR1 and CDR2: LNHDA, SQIVND (reference sequence). Trimming cost V 8 bases and J 4 bases; bases outside gene matches: 17. In DNA form, the CDR3 reads TGTGCCAGTCGCAAAGAACTGGGAGGGTTGAGAGGGGCCAACGTCCTGACTTTC. As protein: CASRKELGGLRGANVLTF.

V and J are TRBV27 and TRBJ2-1, with D perhaps matching TRBD2 (7 bases). V dropped 4 bases and J dropped 9 bases, with 22 bases sitting between them. In germline, CDR1 is MNHEY, CDR2 SMNVEV (reference sequence). CDR3 size: 16 residues. CDR3 residues: CASSWWRGEGLVEQFF. CDR3 sequence (DNA): TGTGCCAGCAGTTGGTGGAGGGGGGAGGGCTTGGTTGAGCAGTTCTTC.

The gene calls are TRBV4-3 and TRBJ2-6; D is unclear. This CDR3 is 18 amino acids long. The germline CDR1 and CDR2 sequences are LGHNA and YSLEER. V lost 0 bases to trimming and J lost 2 bases, with 14 bases between them. CDR3 sequence reads: CASSQELSVYAGANVLTF. CDR3 DNA sequence: TGCGCCAGCAGCCAAGAATTGTCAGTTTATGCTGGGGCCAACGTCCTGACTTTC.

There are a few counts of this clone. This chain links TRBV15 with TRBJ1-2; D is undetermined. V lost 8 bases and J lost 8, with 15 bases in between. Per the germline V gene, CDR1 is LNHNV and CDR2 is YYDKDF (reference sequence). This CDR3 has 12 amino acids. The CDR3 nucleotides are TGTGCCACCGGCCGGTCGGGCAGGGGCTACACCTTC. Translation gives CATGRSGRGYTF. The whole variable domain, remainder taken from reference TRBV15 and TRBJ1-2, is DAMVIQNPRYQVTQFGKPVTLSCSQTLNHNVMYWYQQKSSQAPKLLFHYYDKDFNNEADTPDNFQSRRPNTSFCFLDIRSPGLGDTAMYLCATGRSGRGYTFGSGTRLTVV.

This clone was seen many times. The chain has TRBV7-9 and TRBJ1-1; no firm D call. The CDR3 has 15 amino acids. Germline CDR1 and CDR2: SEHNR and FQNEAQ (reference sequence). V was trimmed by 6 bases and J by 0 bases, leaving 14 bases between them. The CDR3 region is CASSRSPGMNTEAFF. The CDR3, as DNA: TGTGCCAGCAGTCGCAGCCCCGGGATGAACACTGAAGCTTTCTTT.

This clone is deemed medium-sized. The chain has TRBV6-5 and TRBJ1-4; no clear D. CDR1 and CDR2 from the germline V gene are MNHEY and SVGAGI. The CDR3 totals 14 residues. With 0 bases removed from V and 0 bases from J, the gap between germline ends came to 2 bases. This chain's CDR3 is CASSYSATNEKLFF. The CDR3 DNA is TGTGCCAGCAGTTACTCGGCAACTAATGAAAAACTGTTTTTT.

The sample holds many counts of this clone. The chain recombines TRBV25-1 with TRBJ1-1; D is undetermined. This CDR3 comprises 13 residues. The germline gives CDR1 MGHDK, CDR2 SYGVNS. Trimming cost V 7 bases and J 0 bases, with 9 bases left between them. CDR3 bases: TGTGCCAGCACCGAGTCGGTGAACACTGAAGCTTTCTTT. Translation: CASTESVNTEAFF.

The chain is built from TRBV10-3 and TRBJ2-7; D might be TRBD1 or TRBD2, each matching 5 bases. CDR3 length: 13 amino acids. Trimming left V 0 bases short and J 9 bases short, with 12 bases between. Germline values: CDR1 ENHRY, CDR2 SYGVKD. The CDR3 reads CAISESLGVWQYF. The DNA of the CDR3 is TGTGCCATCAGTGAGTCGTTGGGGGTGTGGCAGTACTTC.

In its sample, this clone was seen many times. CDR3 nucleotides: TGCAGTGCATACCCCACTAGCGGGAGTGGGGCAGATACGCAGTATTTT. Amino acids: CSAYPTSGSGADTQYF. The chain recombines TRBV20-1 with TRBJ2-3; TRBD2 agrees at 11 bases. CDR1 and CDR2 (germline): DFQATT, SNEGSKA (reference sequence). The CDR3 loop spans 16 amino acids. The ends lost 6 bases at V and 4 bases at J; junction bases unmatched: 12.

This chain links TRBV27 with TRBJ2-6; D gene uncertain. The CDR3 consists of 18 residues. Germline lookup yields CDR1 MNHEY and CDR2 SMNVEV (reference sequence). Trimming took 4 bases from V and 2 from J, leaving 18 bases between them. This CDR3 reads CASSSSAAYQAGANVLTF. In nucleotides, the CDR3 is TGTGCCAGCAGTTCCTCGGCCGCATATCAAGCTGGGGCCAACGTCCTGACTTTC.

Ten or more counts support this clone. The V and J genes are TRBV10-1 and TRBJ1-1; 7 nucleotides agree with TRBD1. Germline lookup yields CDR1 WNHNN and CDR2 SYGVQD (reference sequence). The trim removed 2 bases at V and 2 bases at J, leaving 8 bases unmatched. The CDR3 totals 16 residues. CDR3: CASSEDRDAANTEAFF. CDR3 DNA: TGCGCCAGCAGTGAGGACAGGGACGCAGCCAACACTGAAGCTTTCTTT.

This clone was seen many times. As the CDR3 is not closed by the conserved phenylalanine or tryptophan, this likely results from a read error. This chain uses TRBV28 with TRBJ1-6; D unresolved. Germline lookup yields CDR1 MDHEN and CDR2 SYDVKM. Trimming removed 2 bases at V and 5 bases at J, with 10 bases between. The CDR3 length is 15 residues. CDR3 loop: CASSLPGSNNSPLHL. The CDR3 DNA reads as TGTGCCAGCAGTTTACCAGGTTCTAATAATTCACCCCTCCACCTT.

This clone was observed a few times. The rearrangement links TRBV6-1 to TRBJ1-5; possible D gene TRBD1, 6 bases. CDR3 length: 15 amino acids. The germline V gene encodes CDR1 MNHNS and CDR2 SASEGT. Between the trimmed V and J ends, which lost 6 bases and 6 bases, there was a span of 18 bases. Here the CDR3 reads CASSPGGQWCQPQHF. The CDR3 nucleotides read TGTGCCAGCAGCCCCGGGGGCCAGTGGTGTCAGCCCCAGCATTTT.

Notes on this clone: Mismatch with germline at one junction end may stem from a read error. V gene TRBV12-3 or TRBV12-4 combines with J gene TRBJ2-7; 7 bases are a match to TRBD2. The CDR3 consists of 13 residues. CDR3 sequence (DNA): TGCGCCAGCACCTCCGGGACTATAAACGAGCAGTACTTC. This gives the protein CASTSGTINEQYF.

In this sample, this clone turned up many times. This chain uses TRBV6-1 with TRBJ2-1, with a tentative D call TRBD1 (6 bases). The ends were cut back, 6 bases at V and 6 bases at J, with 18 bases in the middle. Germline CDR1 and CDR2: MNHNS and SASEGT. The CDR3 contains 15 residues. CDR3 nucleotides: TGTGCCAGCAGGAAGCGGTTCGTAGGGGGCAATGAGCAGTTCTTC. Protein: CASRKRFVGGNEQFF.

Note on this clone: A junction boundary mismatches the germline segment, possibly from a read error. This sequence joins TRBV6-1 and TRBJ1-5; D is undetermined. Germline-derived CDR1 and CDR2 are MNHNS and SASEGT. The CDR3 has 14 residues. The CDR3 bases are TGTGCCAGCAGTTGGGCCGGATGGCATCATCCCCAGCATTTT. Encoded protein: CASSWAGWHHPQHF.

In this sample, this clone turned up many times. This may come from a read error, since a much larger clone is one base off. The chain couples TRBV6-2 or TRBV6-3 to TRBJ1-5; no clear D gene. The CDR3 spans 15 residues. Germline V gives CDR1 MNHEY, CDR2 SVGEGT. CDR3 sequence reads: CVSSFRAIKGQPQHF. CDR3 nucleotide sequence: TGTGTCAGCAGTTTTCGGGCCATAAAGGGACAGCCCCAGCATTTT.